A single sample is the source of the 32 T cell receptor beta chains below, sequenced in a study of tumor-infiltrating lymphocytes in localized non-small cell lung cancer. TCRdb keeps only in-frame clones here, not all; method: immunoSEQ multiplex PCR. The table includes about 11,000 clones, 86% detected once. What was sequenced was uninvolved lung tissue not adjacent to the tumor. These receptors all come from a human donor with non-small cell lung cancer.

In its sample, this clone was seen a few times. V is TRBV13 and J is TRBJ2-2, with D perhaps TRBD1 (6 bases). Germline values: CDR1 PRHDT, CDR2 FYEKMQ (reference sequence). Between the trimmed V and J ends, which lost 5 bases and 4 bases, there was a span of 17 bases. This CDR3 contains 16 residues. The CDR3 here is CASSPDWGRVTGELFF. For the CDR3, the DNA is TGTGCCAGCAGCCCGGACTGGGGGCGGGTCACCGGGGAGCTGTTTTTT.

The CDR3 coding sequence is TGTGCCAGCAGCTTAGGACGGGTGAACACTGAAGCTTTCTTT. The encoded protein is CASSLGRVNTEAFF. The rearrangement links TRBV6-5 to TRBJ1-1, with unresolved D. This CDR3 region has 14 residues. The V gene lost 6 bases and the J gene lost 0 bases, with 11 bases spanning the gap. Germline V gene lookup returns CDR1 MNHEY and CDR2 SVGAGI.

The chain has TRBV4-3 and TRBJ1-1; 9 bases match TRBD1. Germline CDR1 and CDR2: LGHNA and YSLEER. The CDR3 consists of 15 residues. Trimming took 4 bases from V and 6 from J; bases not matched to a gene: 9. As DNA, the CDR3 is TGCGCCAGCAGCCGAGGGACAGGGACGCGCGCTGAAGCTTTCTTT. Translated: CASSRGTGTRAEAFF.

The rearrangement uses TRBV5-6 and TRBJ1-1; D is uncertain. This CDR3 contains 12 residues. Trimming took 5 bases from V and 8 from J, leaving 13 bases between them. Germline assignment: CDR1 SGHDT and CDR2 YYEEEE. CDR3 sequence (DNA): TGTGCCAGCAGTCGAGGGAGGGTGGAAGCTTTCTTT. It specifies CASSRGRVEAFF.

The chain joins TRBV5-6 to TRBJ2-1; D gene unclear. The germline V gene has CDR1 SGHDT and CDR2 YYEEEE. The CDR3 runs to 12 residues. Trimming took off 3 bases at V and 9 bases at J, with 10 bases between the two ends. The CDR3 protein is CASSSIVGEQFF. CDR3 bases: TGTGCCAGCAGCTCTATAGTGGGTGAGCAGTTCTTC.

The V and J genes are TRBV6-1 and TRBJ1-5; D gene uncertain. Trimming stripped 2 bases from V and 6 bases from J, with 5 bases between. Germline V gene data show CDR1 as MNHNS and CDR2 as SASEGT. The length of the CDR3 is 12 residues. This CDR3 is CASSEKGQPQHF. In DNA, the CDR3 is TGTGCCAGCAGTGAAAAAGGTCAGCCCCAGCATTTT.

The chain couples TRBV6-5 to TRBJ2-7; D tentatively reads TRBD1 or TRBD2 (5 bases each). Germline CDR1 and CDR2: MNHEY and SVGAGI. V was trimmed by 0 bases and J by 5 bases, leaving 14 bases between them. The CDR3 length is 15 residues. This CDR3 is CASSYSWPRDHEQYF. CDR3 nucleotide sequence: TGTGCCAGCAGTTACTCGTGGCCCAGGGACCACGAGCAGTACTTC.

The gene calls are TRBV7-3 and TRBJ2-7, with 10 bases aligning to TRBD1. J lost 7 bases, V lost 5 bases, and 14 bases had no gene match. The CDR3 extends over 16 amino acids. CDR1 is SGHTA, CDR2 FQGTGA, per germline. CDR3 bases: TGTGCCAGCAGCCCCACGGTCGGACAGGGGGTTAGTGAGCAGTACTTC. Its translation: CASSPTVGQGVSEQYF.

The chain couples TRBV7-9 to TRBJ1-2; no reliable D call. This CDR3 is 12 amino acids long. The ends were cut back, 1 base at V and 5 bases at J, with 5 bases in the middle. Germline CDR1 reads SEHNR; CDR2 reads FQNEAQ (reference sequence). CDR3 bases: TGTGCCAGCAGCTTAGACCAATATGGCTACACCTTC. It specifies CASSLDQYGYTF.

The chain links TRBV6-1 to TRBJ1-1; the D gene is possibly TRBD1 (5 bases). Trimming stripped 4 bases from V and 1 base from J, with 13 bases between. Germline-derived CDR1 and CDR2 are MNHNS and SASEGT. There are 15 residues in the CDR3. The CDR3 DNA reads TGTGCCAGCAGTGTGCCGGGGGGAGGGAACACTGAAGCTTTCTTT. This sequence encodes CASSVPGGGNTEAFF.

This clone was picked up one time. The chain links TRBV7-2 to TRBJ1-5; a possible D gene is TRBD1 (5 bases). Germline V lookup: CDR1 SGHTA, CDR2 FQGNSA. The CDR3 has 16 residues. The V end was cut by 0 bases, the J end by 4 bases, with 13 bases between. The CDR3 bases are TGTGCCAGCAGCTTAGCGCCCGGGACGGCGAATCAGCCCCAGCATTTT. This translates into CASSLAPGTANQPQHF.

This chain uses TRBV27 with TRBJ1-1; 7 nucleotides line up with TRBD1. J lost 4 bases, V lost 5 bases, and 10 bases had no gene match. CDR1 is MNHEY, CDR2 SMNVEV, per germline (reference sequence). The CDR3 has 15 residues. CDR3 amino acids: CASSLSRGTGTEAFF. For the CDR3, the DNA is TGTGCCAGCAGTCTCTCCAGGGGGACGGGCACTGAAGCTTTCTTT.

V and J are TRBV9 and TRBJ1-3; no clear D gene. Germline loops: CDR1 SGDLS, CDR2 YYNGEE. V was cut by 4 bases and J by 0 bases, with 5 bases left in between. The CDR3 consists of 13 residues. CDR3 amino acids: CASSRDSGNTIYF. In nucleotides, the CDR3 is TGTGCCAGCAGCAGGGACTCTGGAAACACCATATATTTT.

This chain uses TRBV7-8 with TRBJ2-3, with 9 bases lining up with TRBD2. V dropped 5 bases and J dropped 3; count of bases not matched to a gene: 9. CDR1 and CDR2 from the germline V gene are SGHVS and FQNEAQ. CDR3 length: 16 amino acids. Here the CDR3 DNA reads TGTGCCAGCAGCCCCCTGGAGCGGGGGGTTACAGATACGCAGTATTTT. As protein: CASSPLERGVTDTQYF.

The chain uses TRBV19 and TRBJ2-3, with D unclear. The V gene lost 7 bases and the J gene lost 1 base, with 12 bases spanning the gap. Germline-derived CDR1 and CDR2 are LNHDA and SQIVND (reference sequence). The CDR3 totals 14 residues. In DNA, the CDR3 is TGTGCCAGTACCCCCTTCCGGGGCACAGATACGCAGTATTTT. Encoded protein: CASTPFRGTDTQYF.

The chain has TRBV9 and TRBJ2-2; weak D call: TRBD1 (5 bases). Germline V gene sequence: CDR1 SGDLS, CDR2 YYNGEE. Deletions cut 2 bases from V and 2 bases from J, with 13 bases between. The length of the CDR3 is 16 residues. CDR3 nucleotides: TGTGCCAGCAGCGTCAGACATCAGGGAAACACCGGGGAGCTGTTTTTT. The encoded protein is CASSVRHQGNTGELFF.

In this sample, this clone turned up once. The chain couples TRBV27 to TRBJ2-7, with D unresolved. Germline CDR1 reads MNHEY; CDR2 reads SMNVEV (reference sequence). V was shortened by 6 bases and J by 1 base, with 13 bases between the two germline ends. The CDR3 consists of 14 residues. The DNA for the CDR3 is TGTGCCAGCAGCCGGCAGTTAGGGTCCTACGAGCAGTACTTC. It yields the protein CASSRQLGSYEQYF.

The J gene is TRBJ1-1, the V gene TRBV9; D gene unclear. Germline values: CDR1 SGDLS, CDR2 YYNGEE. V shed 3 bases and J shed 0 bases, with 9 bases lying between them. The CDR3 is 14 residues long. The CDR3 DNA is TGTGCCAGCAGCGAAGCGGCCATGAACACTGAAGCTTTCTTT. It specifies CASSEAAMNTEAFF.

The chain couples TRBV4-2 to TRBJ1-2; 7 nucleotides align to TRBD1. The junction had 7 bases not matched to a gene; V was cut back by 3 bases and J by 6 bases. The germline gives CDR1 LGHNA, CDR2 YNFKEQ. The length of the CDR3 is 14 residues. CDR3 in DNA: TGTGCCAGCAGCCATGGGACAGCCGCGGATGGCTACACCTTC. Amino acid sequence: CASSHGTAADGYTF.

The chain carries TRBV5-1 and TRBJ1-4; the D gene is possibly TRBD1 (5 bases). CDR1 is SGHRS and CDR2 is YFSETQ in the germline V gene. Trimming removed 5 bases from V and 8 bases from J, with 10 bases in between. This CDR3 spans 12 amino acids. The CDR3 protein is CASSPKGEKLFF. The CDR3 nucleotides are TGCGCCAGCAGTCCAAAGGGGGAAAAACTGTTTTTT.

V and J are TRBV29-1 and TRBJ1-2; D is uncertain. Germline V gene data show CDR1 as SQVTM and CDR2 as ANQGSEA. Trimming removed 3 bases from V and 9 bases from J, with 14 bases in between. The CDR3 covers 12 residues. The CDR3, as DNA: TGCAGCGTTGAGCGGGAGGGTAGACGCTACACCTTC. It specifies CSVEREGRRYTF.

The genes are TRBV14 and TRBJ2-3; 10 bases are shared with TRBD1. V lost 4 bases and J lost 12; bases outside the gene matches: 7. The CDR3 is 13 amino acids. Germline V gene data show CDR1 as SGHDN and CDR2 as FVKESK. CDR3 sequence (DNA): TGTGCCAGCAGCCCCTCCGGGACAGGGGAACAGTATTTT. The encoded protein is CASSPSGTGEQYF.

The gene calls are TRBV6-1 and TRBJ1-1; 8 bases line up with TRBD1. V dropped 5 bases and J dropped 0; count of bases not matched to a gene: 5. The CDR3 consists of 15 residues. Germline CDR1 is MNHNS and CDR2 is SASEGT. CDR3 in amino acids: CASSRTGKVNTEAFF. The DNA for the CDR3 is TGTGCCAGCAGTCGGACAGGGAAGGTGAACACTGAAGCTTTCTTT.

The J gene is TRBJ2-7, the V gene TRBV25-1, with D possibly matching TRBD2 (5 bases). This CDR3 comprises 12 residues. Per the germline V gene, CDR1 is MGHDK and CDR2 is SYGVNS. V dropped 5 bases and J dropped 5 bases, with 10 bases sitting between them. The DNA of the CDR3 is TGTGCCAGCAGTTTTACGGGGAACGAGCAGTACTTC. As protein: CASSFTGNEQYF.

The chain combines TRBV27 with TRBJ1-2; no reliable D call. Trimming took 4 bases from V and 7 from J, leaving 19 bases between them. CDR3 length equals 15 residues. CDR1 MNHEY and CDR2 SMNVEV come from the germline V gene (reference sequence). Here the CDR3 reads CASSSGAGLYGGYTF. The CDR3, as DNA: TGTGCCAGCAGTTCAGGTGCAGGTTTATACGGTGGCTACACCTTC.

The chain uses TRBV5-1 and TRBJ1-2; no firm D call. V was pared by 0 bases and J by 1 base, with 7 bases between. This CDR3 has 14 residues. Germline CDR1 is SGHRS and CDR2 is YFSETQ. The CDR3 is CASSLVGSNYGYTF. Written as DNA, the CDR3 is TGCGCCAGCAGCTTGGTCGGCAGTAACTATGGCTACACCTTC.

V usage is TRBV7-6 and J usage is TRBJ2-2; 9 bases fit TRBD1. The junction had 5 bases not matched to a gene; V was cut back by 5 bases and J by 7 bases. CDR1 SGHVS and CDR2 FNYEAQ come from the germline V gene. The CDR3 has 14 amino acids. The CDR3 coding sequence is TGTGCCAGCAGCCCCGGGACAGGGTACGGGGAGCTGTTTTTT. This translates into CASSPGTGYGELFF.

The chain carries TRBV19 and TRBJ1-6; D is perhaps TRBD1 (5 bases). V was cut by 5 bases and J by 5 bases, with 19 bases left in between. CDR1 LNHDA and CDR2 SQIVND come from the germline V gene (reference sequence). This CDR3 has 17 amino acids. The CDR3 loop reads CASSGDRTGIHNSPLHF. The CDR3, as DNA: TGTGCCAGTAGTGGGGACCGCACAGGCATCCATAATTCACCCCTCCACTTT.

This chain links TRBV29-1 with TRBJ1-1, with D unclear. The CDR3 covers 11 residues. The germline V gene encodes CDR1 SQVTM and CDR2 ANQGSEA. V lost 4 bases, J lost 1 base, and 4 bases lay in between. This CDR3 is CSVASNTEAFF. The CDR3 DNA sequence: TGCAGCGTTGCCTCGAACACTGAAGCTTTCTTT. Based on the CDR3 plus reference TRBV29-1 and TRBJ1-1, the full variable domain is SAVISQKPSRDICQRGTSLTIQCQVDSQVTMMFWYRQQPGQSLTLIATANQGSEATYESGFVIDKFPISRPNLTFSTLTVSNMSPEDSSIYLCSVASNTEAFFGQGTRLTVV.

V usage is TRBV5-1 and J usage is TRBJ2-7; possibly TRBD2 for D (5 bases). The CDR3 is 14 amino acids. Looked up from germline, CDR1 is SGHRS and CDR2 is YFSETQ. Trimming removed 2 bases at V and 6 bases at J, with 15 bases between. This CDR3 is CASSFPGFSPEQYF. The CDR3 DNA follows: TGCGCCAGCAGCTTCCCGGGATTCTCTCCCGAGCAGTACTTC.

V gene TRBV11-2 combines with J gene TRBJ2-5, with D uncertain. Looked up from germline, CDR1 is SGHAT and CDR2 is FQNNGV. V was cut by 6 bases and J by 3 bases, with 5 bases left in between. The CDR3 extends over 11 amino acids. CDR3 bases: TGTGCCAGCAGTCCTAAAGAGACCCAGTACTTC. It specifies CASSPKETQYF.

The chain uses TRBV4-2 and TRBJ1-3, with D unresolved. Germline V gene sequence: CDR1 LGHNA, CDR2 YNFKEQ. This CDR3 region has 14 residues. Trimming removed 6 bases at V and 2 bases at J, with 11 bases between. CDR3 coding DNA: TGTGCCAGCAGTCCCACTGGGGCTGGAAACACCATATATTTT. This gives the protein CASSPTGAGNTIYF.